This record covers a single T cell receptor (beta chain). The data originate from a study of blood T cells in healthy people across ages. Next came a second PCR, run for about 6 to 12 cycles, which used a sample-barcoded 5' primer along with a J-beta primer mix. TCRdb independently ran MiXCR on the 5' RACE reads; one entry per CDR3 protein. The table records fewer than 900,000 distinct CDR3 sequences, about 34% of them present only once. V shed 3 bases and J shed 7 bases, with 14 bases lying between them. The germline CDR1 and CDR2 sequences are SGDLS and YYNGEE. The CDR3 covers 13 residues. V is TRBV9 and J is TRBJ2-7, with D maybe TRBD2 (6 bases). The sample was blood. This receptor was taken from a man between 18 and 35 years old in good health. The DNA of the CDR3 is TGTGCCAGCAGCGGTCGGGGAGGCAATGAGCAGTACTTC. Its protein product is CASSGRGGNEQYF.